Listed below are T cell receptor beta chains from one sample, sequenced in a study of shared clonotypes between healthy human individuals. TCRdb's table, derived via immunoSEQ multiplex PCR, lists solely in-frame clones and lacks some. The sample has over a million clones; approximately 80% are singletons. The specimen was memory CD4+ T cells from PBMCs. The receptors come from a young man in good health. Some clones in this sample may be carry-over from other donors' samples. Both conserved end residues are part of each CDR3. D genes are given only for firm matches. Some rows mark clone size as missing; the rest say once, few, many or name a class of expanded clone.

v_gene	d_gene	abundance	j_gene	CDR3nt	CDR3aa
TRBV15	.	once	TRBJ2-1	TGTGCCACCAGCAGAGAGTTGGGGGGGCTAGCGAACTACAATGAGCAGTTCTTC	CATSRELGGLANYNEQFF
TRBV7-3	.	.	TRBJ2-7	TGTGCCAGCAGCTTAATGTCGCCAAAAACGGGATCCGAGCAGTACTTC	CASSLMSPKTGSEQYF
TRBV6-6	.	.	TRBJ2-5	TGTGCCAGCAGTTACTCGTGGGCAGCCCAAGAGACCCAGTACTTC	CASSYSWAAQETQYF
TRBV6-5	TRBD1	.	TRBJ2-7	TGTGCCAGCAGTTACCAATCAAGCGACAGGGACGAGCAGTACTTC	CASSYQSSDRDEQYF
TRBV7-9	.	.	TRBJ1-5	TGTGCCAGCAGCTTCAACACGGATCAGCCCCAGCATTTT	CASSFNTDQPQHF
TRBV18	.	.	TRBJ2-4	TGTGCCAGCTCACCTAATATAGCCAAAAACATTCAGTACTTC	CASSPNIAKNIQYF
TRBV28	.	once	TRBJ2-4	TGTGCCAGCGCCCCCGCCGGGTTGGGCAAAAACATTCAGTACTTC	CASAPAGLGKNIQYF
TRBV27	TRBD1	.	TRBJ2-1	TGTGCCAGCAGCTCCCTTGGGGACAGGGCCGATGAGCAGTTCTTC	CASSSLGDRADEQFF
TRBV19	.	once	TRBJ2-3	TGTGCCAGTCGCCCACAGGGAAGCACAGATACGCAGTATTTT	CASRPQGSTDTQYF
TRBV7-3	.	once	TRBJ2-3	TGTGCCAGCGCATCCTTAGGAGCAGATACGCAGTATTTT	CASASLGADTQYF
TRBV19	TRBD1	once	TRBJ1-4	TGTGCCAGTAGTATGACAGGGGCAACTAATGAAAAACTGTTTTTT	CASSMTGATNEKLFF
TRBV15	.	.	TRBJ1-5	TGTGCCACCAGCAGTGGACAGTATCAGCCCCAGCATTTT	CATSSGQYQPQHF
TRBV9	.	many	TRBJ2-3	TGTGCCAGCGGACAGCTTCGCACAGATACGCAGTATTTT	CASGQLRTDTQYF
TRBV28	.	few	TRBJ1-5	TGTGCCAGCAGTCCTCTTTCGGGGCTTAGCAATCAGCCCCAGCATTTT	CASSPLSGLSNQPQHF
TRBV7-2	.	.	TRBJ2-5	TGTGCCAGCAGTCGTACGGGTAGCTTAGAGACCCAGTACTTC	CASSRTGSLETQYF
TRBV9	.	.	TRBJ1-2	TGTGCCAGCAGCGTAGGGCCCGAGACCTATGGCTACACCTTC	CASSVGPETYGYTF
TRBV28	TRBD1	.	TRBJ1-1	TGTGCCAGCAGTTTATTGGGGGACAGGTTTGAAGCTTTCTTT	CASSLLGDRFEAFF
TRBV25-1	TRBD1	once	TRBJ2-7	TGTGCCAGCAGTGAGTCCGGGACAGCCAACGGCGAGCAGTACTTC	CASSESGTANGEQYF
TRBV4-3	TRBD1	.	TRBJ2-3	TGCGCCAGCAGCCAAGATATTAGGCAGGGGGCCTTCCCCACGAGCACAGATACGCAGTATTTT	CASSQDIRQGAFPTSTDTQYF
TRBV10-3	TRBD2	.	TRBJ2-4	TGTGCCATCAGTGAACCGGGACTAGCGGACTCAGGGGAAAACATTCAGTACTTC	CAISEPGLADSGENIQYF
TRBV7-9	TRBD1	.	TRBJ1-2	TGTGCCAGCAGCTTAGACTGGACAGGGAATGGCTACACCTTC	CASSLDWTGNGYTF
TRBV5-1	TRBD2	few	TRBJ2-7	TGCGCCAGCAGCCCCGGGACTAGCGTCGAGCAGTACTTC	CASSPGTSVEQYF
TRBV6-6	.	.	TRBJ2-1	TGTGCCAGCAGTAATACAGCTGTCAGCTCCTACAATGAGCAGTTCTTC	CASSNTAVSSYNEQFF
TRBV5-6	.	.	TRBJ1-2	TGTGCCAGCAGCTTGGGGCCGGGAAGTGGCTACACCTTC	CASSLGPGSGYTF
TRBV4-1	TRBD1	.	TRBJ2-3	TGCGCCAGCAGCCAAGATAAACCAGGGACAGGGATCTCAGATACGCAGTATTTT	CASSQDKPGTGISDTQYF
TRBV6-1	TRBD1	.	TRBJ1-1	TGTGCCAGCAGGACGACAGGGTTGGGCACTGAAGCTTTCTTT	CASRTTGLGTEAFF
TRBV2	.	.	TRBJ2-3	TGTGCCAGCAGTGAAGATTGGCGGGGTGGTGGGGATACGCAGTATTTT	CASSEDWRGGGDTQYF
TRBV5-1	TRBD2	.	TRBJ2-7	TGCGCCAGCAGCCCACGGACTAGCGGCCCCTACGAGCAGTACTTC	CASSPRTSGPYEQYF